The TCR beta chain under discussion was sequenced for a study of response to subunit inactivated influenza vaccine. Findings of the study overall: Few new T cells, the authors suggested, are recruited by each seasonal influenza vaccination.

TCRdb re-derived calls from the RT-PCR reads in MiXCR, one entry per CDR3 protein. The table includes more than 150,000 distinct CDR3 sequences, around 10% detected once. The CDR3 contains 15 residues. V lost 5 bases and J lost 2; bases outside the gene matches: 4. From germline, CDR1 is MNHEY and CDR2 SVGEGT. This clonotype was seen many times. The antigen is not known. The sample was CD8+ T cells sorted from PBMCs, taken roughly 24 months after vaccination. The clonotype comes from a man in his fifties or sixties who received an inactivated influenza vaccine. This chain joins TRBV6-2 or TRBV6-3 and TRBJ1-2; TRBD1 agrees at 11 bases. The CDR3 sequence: CASSIGQGANYGYTF. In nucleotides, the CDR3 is TGTGCCAGCAGTATCGGACAGGGGGCGAACTATGGCTACACCTTC.